This entry concerns a single T cell receptor beta chain. Its antigen is currently not known. From each donor, an approximately 2.5 ml peripheral blood sample was drawn into PAXgene tubes and stored at -80 degrees C. Without any T cell sorting, total RNA was extracted from whole blood using the PAXgene blood miRNA kit on an automated QIAcube. Peripheral blood from monozygotic twin pairs who were concordant or discordant for inflammatory bowel disease underwent deep TCRalpha and TCRbeta repertoire profiling using unique molecular barcoding. For every twin pair, smoking habits were documented, and each individual was categorised as a current, former or never smoker. CDR1 and CDR2 are drawn from the germline V gene (reference sequence): MNHEY, SMNVEV. The CDR3 covers 16 residues, taking in both the cysteine and the phenylalanine. The DNA is not on file. The data are from a study of monozygotic twins with inflammatory bowel disease (dated by TCRdb to between 2018 and 2021). In the study overall: The complete study included some 28 monozygotic twin pairs: 19 IBD-discordant Danish pairs and nine German pairs, of which four were IBD-concordant and five were IBD-discordant. The search for disease-associated traits relied mainly on comparing IBD patients with their genetically identical healthy co-twins within discordant pairs. Each individual had, on average, about 151 000 unique TCRalpha sequences and 181 000 unique TCRbeta sequences available for analysis. What the authors observed across the whole study: Compared with healthy twins, IBD patients shared fewer clonotypes with other individuals, and the difference was most pronounced in patients with signs of disease activity. Repertoire similarity did not differ between concordant and discordant twins, which could be due to limited statistical power. The results gave no support for a single strong signal or clonotype linked to IBD. The analysis was unable to tell different T cell subtypes apart. IBD patients had lower TCRbeta repertoire diversity, measured by the inverse Simpson index, than their healthy co-twins. Because patients were on differing immunosuppressive treatments, the repertoires may have picked up extra background noise and inter-individual variability.

The library was obtained by 5' RACE. Each TCR library was prepared from around 3,200 ng of total RNA. cDNA was synthesized with SMARTScribe reverse transcriptase in eight separate reactions per sample. During cDNA synthesis, template switching introduced unique molecular identifiers that contained a 6-nucleotide sample barcode. TCRalpha and TCRbeta cDNA was amplified by two nested PCRs of about 15 and 9 cycles, with bead purification after each PCR. Before amplification, cDNA was treated with uracil DNA-glycosylase and purified using the QIAquick PCR purification kit. The second PCR added Illumina TruSeq-compatible adapters along with sample-specific barcodes. TapeStation and Qubit were used to check library quality and concentration, and 5 ng of each library went into the pool. Sequencing of the pooled libraries was done on an Illumina HiSeq2500 single-index Rapid Run using custom sequencing primers and 2 x 100 bp reads. The paper's data handling went like this. MiGEC version 1.2.6 was used for UMI-based consensus assembly, which corrected PCR and sequencing errors. MiXCR version 2.1.1 handled V(D)J alignment, clonotype assembly and CDR3 extraction. Normalisation of gene usage, clonotype sharing and MAIT/NKT TCR abundance was achieved by analysing the top 1000, 10 000 and 20 000 clonotypes per sample. After downsampling to 27 000 UMIs, diversity was calculated as the inverse Simpson index using the vegan R package. Paired Mann-Whitney U tests were applied to discordant twin pairs, and Benjamini-Hochberg correction was used for multiple testing. Each entry corresponds to one CDR3 protein sequence from reads that TCRdb reprocessed, and DNA is not given. The V and J calls come from TCRdb's annotation, not from the publication. This sample's table lists over 150,000 distinct CDR3 sequences. The top ten hold more than 2.5% of the sample.

The rearrangement joined TRBV27 to TRBJ2-1; TCRdb names TRBD1, which stays unverified in the absence of DNA. This TCR came from a human donor with ulcerative colitis or Crohn's disease, or a healthy co-twin of an affected twin (not recorded which). Sequenced input: blood. CDR3 protein: CASSPPRRVSYNEQFF.